This entry features one TCR beta chain sequence. Germline values: CDR1 SGHNT, CDR2 YYREEE (reference sequence). The CDR3 has 14 amino acids. V dropped 3 bases and J dropped 2; count of bases not matched to a gene: 1. This entry belongs to a study of PD-1 blockade in mismatch repair-deficient tumors. Some clones are missing from TCRdb's copy, which holds only in-frame ones; the method was immunoSEQ multiplex PCR. The repertoire holds 100,000 to 150,000 clones, with around 87% as singletons. The sample in question was peripheral blood, obtained 44 weeks after starting pembrolizumab. The clonotype comes from an adult with mismatch repair-deficient cancer. The V gene is TRBV5-4, the J gene TRBJ2-7, with 11 positions matching TRBD1. The CDR3 protein is CASSWGQGAYEQYF. The CDR3 DNA sequence: TGTGCCAGCAGCTGGGGACAGGGGGCCTACGAGCAGTACTTC.